This T cell receptor beta chain derives from a study of T cells after somatic rescue of genetic block. Produced via immunoSEQ multiplex PCR; TCRdb's table is partial and in-frame only. Among more than 65,000 clones listed, roughly 91% were seen once. The receptor's source is a young man. The sequenced sample was peripheral blood mononuclear cells (PBMCs).

The DNA for the CDR3 is TGTGCCAGCAGCTTGGGAACAGGGGGGCTCAATGAGCAGTTCTTC. Its translation is CASSLGTGGLNEQFF. The J gene is TRBJ2-1, the V gene TRBV7-8; 8 positions agree with TRBD1. Germline CDR1 SGHVS, CDR2 FQNEAQ. This CDR3 region has 15 residues. Losses at the gene ends were 3 bases for V and 6 bases for J; bases not matched to a gene: 7.